A single sample gave rise to the 12 T cell receptor beta chains below, sequenced in a study of monozygotic twins with inflammatory bowel disease (dated by TCRdb to between 2018 and 2021). Receptor amplification or capture employed 5' RACE. Sequencing took place on an Illumina HiSeq 2500. Reprocessed by TCRdb, the reads give a single entry per CDR3 protein sequence, without DNA. The sample table includes roughly 140,000 distinct CDR3 sequences. Less than 3% of the sample goes to the ten largest clones. The material sequenced was blood. The origin of the receptors is a human donor with ulcerative colitis or Crohn's disease, or a healthy co-twin of an affected twin (not recorded which).

The rearrangement joins TRBV5-1 to TRBJ2-1; TCRdb's D call of TRBD1 is untestable without DNA. The CDR3 runs to 16 residues. CDR1 is SGHRS, CDR2 YFSETQ, per germline. The CDR3 sequence is CASSLRNQGTYNEQFF.

The chain recombines TRBV20-1 with TRBJ1-6; lacking DNA, the TRBD1 call made by TCRdb goes unchecked. There are 16 residues in the CDR3. Germline V gene sequence: CDR1 DFQATT, CDR2 SNEGSKA (reference sequence). CDR3: CSARDRKRGFGSPLHF.

The chain employs TRBV10-3 and TRBJ2-3. CDR1 is ENHRY, CDR2 SYGVKD, per germline. This CDR3 has 13 residues. The CDR3 protein is CAISADFTDTQYF.

This chain joins TRBV5-1 and TRBJ1-1. Looked up from germline, CDR1 is SGHRS and CDR2 is YFSETQ. The CDR3 is made up of 13 amino acids. CDR3 loop: CASSWTQNTEAFF.

This rearrangement joins TRBV5-4 to TRBJ2-5. Germline V gene lookup returns CDR1 SGHNT and CDR2 YYREEE (reference sequence). The CDR3 extends over 14 amino acids. The CDR3 sequence is CASSNAGWWETQYF.

The chain has TRBV4-1 and TRBJ1-2. This CDR3 is built from 13 residues. Looked up from germline, CDR1 is MGHRA and CDR2 is YSYEKL. The CDR3 loop is CASSQGWTRGYTF.

The rearrangement uses TRBV7-2 and TRBJ2-3; no DNA is available, so the TRBD1 call from TCRdb remains unchecked. Looked up from germline, CDR1 is SGHTA and CDR2 is FQGNSA. The CDR3 has 14 amino acids. CDR3 sequence reads: CASSRTQGGDTQYF.

V is TRBV7-2 and J is TRBJ2-7; TCRdb proposes TRBD1, but this gene call is untestable without DNA. Per the germline V gene, CDR1 is SGHTA and CDR2 is FQGNSA. This CDR3 is 14 amino acids long. The CDR3 loop is CASSQARQGYEQYF.

The V and J genes are TRBV27 and TRBJ2-1; the D call of TRBD1 rests on TCRdb alone, since no DNA is present to check it. Germline V gene data show CDR1 as MNHEY and CDR2 as SMNVEV (reference sequence). CDR3 length: 16 amino acids. The CDR3 sequence: CASSLSARGRHNEQFF.

This CDR3 is CSARDSKAQPQHF. The genes are TRBV20-1 and TRBJ1-5. CDR3 length equals 13 residues. CDR1 and CDR2 (germline): DFQATT, SNEGSKA (reference sequence).

The chain recombines TRBV20-1 with TRBJ2-7. The CDR3 loop spans 15 amino acids. The germline V gene has CDR1 DFQATT and CDR2 SNEGSKA (reference sequence). CDR3: CSARDQSIRTGEQYF.

The rearrangement links TRBV5-4 to TRBJ2-2; lacking DNA, the TRBD2 call made by TCRdb goes unchecked. The germline V gene has CDR1 SGHNT and CDR2 YYREEE (reference sequence). There are 18 residues in the CDR3. The CDR3 here is CASSLNFLRTANTGELFF.